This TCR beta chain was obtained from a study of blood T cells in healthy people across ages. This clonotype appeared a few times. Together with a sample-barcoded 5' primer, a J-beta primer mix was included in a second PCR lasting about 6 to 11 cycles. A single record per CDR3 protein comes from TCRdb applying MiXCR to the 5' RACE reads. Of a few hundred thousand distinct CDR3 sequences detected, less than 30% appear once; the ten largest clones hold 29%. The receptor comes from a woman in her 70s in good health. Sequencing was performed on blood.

The CDR3 sequence is CASSPGPARYNEQFF. The CDR3 DNA reads as TGTGCCAGCAGTCCGGGACCAGCGAGGTACAATGAGCAGTTCTTC. The chain employs TRBV12-3 or TRBV12-4 and TRBJ2-1, with D perhaps matching TRBD1 or TRBD2 (5 bases each). V lost 5 bases and J 4 bases, leaving 15 bases between the germline ends. The CDR3 has 15 amino acids.